This TCR beta chain came from a study of shared clonotypes between healthy human individuals. Study-wide background: The plates for each donor numbered three CD4 naive, three CD4 memory, two CD8 naive and one CD8 memory.

Per the germline V gene, CDR1 is WSHSY and CDR2 is SAAADI. With 4 bases removed from V and 8 bases from J, the gap between germline ends came to 6 bases. There are 12 residues in the CDR3. The method was immunoSEQ multiplex PCR; TCRdb's version includes in-frame clones alone and lacks a portion of them. The profile covers approximately 2.5 million clones, with approximately 94% appearing a single time and over 0.12% taken by the ten largest. This chain joins TRBV10-2 and TRBJ1-6; D may be TRBD1 (6 bases). The receptor comes from a young man in good health. Sequencing was performed on naive CD4+ T cells sorted from blood. Regarding subset: CD45RA+ positively selected. CDR3 in amino acids: CASSGQDSPLHF. In nucleotides, the CDR3 is TGCGCCAGCAGTGGACAGGATTCACCCCTCCACTTT.